One sample yielded the 13 T cell receptor beta chains listed below, sequenced in a study of siplizumab effects on memory and regulatory T cells. Clones were sequenced by immunoSEQ multiplex PCR, and TCRdb holds only the in-frame ones, with some missing. The sample contains 90,000 to 95,000 clones, 93% of which appear only once. The sequencing input was CD8+ T cells sorted from blood. All receptors derive from a human donor in good health.

V and J are TRBV30 and TRBJ2-7; D is tentatively TRBD1 or TRBD2 (5 bases each). The CDR3 loop spans 13 amino acids. V gave up 0 bases and J gave up 6 bases, with 12 bases separating them. The germline V gene has CDR1 GTSNPN and CDR2 SVGIG (reference sequence). In DNA, the CDR3 is TGTGCCTGGAGTGTCGGGACGTTTCTCGAGCAGTACTTC. Amino acid sequence: CAWSVGTFLEQYF.

The gene calls are TRBV9 and TRBJ2-7; perhaps TRBD1 as D (5 bases). V was trimmed by 0 bases and J by 3 bases, leaving 13 bases between them. The CDR3 length is 15 residues. From germline, CDR1 is SGDLS and CDR2 YYNGEE. The CDR3 DNA reads TGTGCCAGCAGCGTAGGGGCAGGGCTCTTCTACGAGCAGTACTTC. Protein sequence: CASSVGAGLFYEQYF.

This chain links TRBV18 with TRBJ1-3; TRBD1 might be the D (5 bases). The germline gives CDR1 KGHSH, CDR2 LQKENI. The CDR3 length is 15 residues. V was cut by 3 bases and J by 1 base, with 10 bases left in between. The CDR3 DNA reads TGTGCCAGCTCACCCACGGACAATTCTGGAAACACCATATATTTT. This sequence encodes CASSPTDNSGNTIYF.

The chain links TRBV5-1 to TRBJ2-3; no firm D call. The CDR3 is 16 amino acids. Germline-derived CDR1 and CDR2 are SGHRS and YFSETQ. V dropped 4 bases and J dropped 3 bases, with 18 bases sitting between them. The CDR3 nucleotides read TGCGCCAGCAGCCCACTTCTAGGCTCCGGTACAGATACGCAGTATTTT. Encoded protein: CASSPLLGSGTDTQYF.

This chain uses TRBV5-6 with TRBJ1-5, with TRBD1 as a possible D gene (6 bases). The CDR3 covers 14 residues. Deletions cut 2 bases from V and 5 bases from J, with 11 bases between. The germline CDR1 and CDR2 sequences are SGHDT and YYEEEE. The CDR3: CASSLQGPDQPQHF. The DNA of the CDR3 is TGTGCCAGCAGCTTACAGGGACCGGATCAGCCCCAGCATTTT.

Comment on this clone: Other DNA sequences from this sample encode an identical CDR3 as well. The chain joins TRBV27 to TRBJ2-7; D might be TRBD1 (6 bases). Trimming pared 6 bases from V and 3 bases from J, leaving 12 bases between. The CDR3 length is 13 residues. CDR1 MNHEY and CDR2 SMNVEV come from the germline V gene (reference sequence). The CDR3 DNA reads as TGTGCCAGCAGCCCCGGACAGTACTACGAGCAGTACTTC. Its translation: CASSPGQYYEQYF.

The chain couples TRBV14 to TRBJ1-2; 8 bases are shared with TRBD1. V lost 4 bases to trimming and J lost 4 bases; unmatched junction nucleotides: 8. The CDR3 totals 15 residues. Germline lookup yields CDR1 SGHDN and CDR2 FVKESK. Here the CDR3 reads CASSPTDRVGYGYTF. CDR3 DNA: TGTGCCAGCAGCCCGACGGACAGGGTGGGCTATGGCTACACCTTC.

This sequence joins TRBV5-5 and TRBJ2-5; D possibly corresponds to TRBD1 (6 bases). Per germline, CDR1 SGHKS and CDR2 YYEKEE (reference sequence). Trimming removed 0 bases at V and 2 bases at J, with 17 bases between. The CDR3 sequence is 17 residues long. Here the CDR3 DNA reads TGTGCCAGCAGCTTGGGGATTCTAACAGGGATTCAAGAGACCCAGTACTTC. Protein sequence: CASSLGILTGIQETQYF.

This chain joins TRBV11-2 and TRBJ1-6; possibly TRBD1 for D (6 bases). This CDR3 has 15 amino acids. The V end lost 5 bases, the J end lost 3 bases, and 11 bases lay between the germline ends. Germline loops: CDR1 SGHAT, CDR2 FQNNGV. This chain's CDR3 is CASSTQGHYNSPLHF. CDR3 nucleotide sequence: TGTGCCAGCAGCACGCAGGGACACTATAATTCACCCCTCCACTTT.

CDR3 bases: TGCGCCAGCAGCCCCTATCTAGGGCTAGCGGGAGTCGAGGAGACCCAGTACTTC. Translation gives CASSPYLGLAGVEETQYF. This sequence joins TRBV5-1 and TRBJ2-5; 10 bases map to TRBD2. Trimming removed 4 bases from V and 5 bases from J; junction bases left unmatched: 17. From germline, CDR1 is SGHRS and CDR2 YFSETQ. The CDR3 runs 18 residues. Full variable domain (remainder filled in from reference TRBV5-1 and TRBJ2-5): KAGVTQTPRYLIKTRGQQVTLSCSPISGHRSVSWYQQTPGQGLQFLFEYFSETQRNKGNFPGRFSGRQFSNSRSEMNVSTLELGDSALYLCASSPYLGLAGVEETQYFGPGTRLLVL.

This chain connects TRBV5-1 to TRBJ1-2; a weak D match, TRBD1 (5 bases). Germline assignment: CDR1 SGHRS and CDR2 YFSETQ. The CDR3 is 12 amino acids. V lost 2 bases to trimming and J lost 8 bases, with 10 bases between them. The CDR3 reads CASSFRGRGYTF. CDR3 coding DNA: TGCGCCAGCAGCTTCCGGGGGAGAGGCTACACCTTC.

This chain connects TRBV21-1 to TRBJ2-7. TRBV21-1 is a pseudogene. The CDR3 consists of 11 residues. The CDR3 loop is CASSKKYEQYF. The CDR3 nucleotides are TGTGCCAGCAGCAAGAAGTACGAGCAGTACTTC.

This clone was counted only a few times. The chain carries TRBV7-3 and TRBJ1-1; TRBD1 aligns across 9 bases. Germline CDR1 is SGHTA and CDR2 is FQGTGA. V gave up 7 bases and J gave up 2 bases; unmatched junction bases: 5. The CDR3 consists of 14 residues. CDR3 in amino acids: CASKRTGENTEAFF. Here the CDR3 DNA reads TGTGCCAGCAAGAGGACAGGGGAAAACACTGAAGCTTTCTTT.